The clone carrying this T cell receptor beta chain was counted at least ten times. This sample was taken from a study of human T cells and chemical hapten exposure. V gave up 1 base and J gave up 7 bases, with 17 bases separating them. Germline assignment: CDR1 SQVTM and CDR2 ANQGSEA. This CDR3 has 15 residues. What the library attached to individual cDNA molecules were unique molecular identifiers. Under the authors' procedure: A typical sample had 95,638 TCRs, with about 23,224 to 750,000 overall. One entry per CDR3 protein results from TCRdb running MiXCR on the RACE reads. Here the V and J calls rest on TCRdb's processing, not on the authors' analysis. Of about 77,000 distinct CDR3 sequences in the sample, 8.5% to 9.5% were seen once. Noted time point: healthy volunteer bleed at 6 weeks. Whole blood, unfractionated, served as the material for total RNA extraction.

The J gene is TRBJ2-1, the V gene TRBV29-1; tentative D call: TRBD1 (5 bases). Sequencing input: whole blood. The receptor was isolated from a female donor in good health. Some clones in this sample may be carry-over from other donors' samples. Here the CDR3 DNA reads TGCAGCGTTGAAGGGTCTAGGGGTATCGTAAATGAGCAGTTCTTC. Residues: CSVEGSRGIVNEQFF.